A single sample is the source of the 29 T cell receptor beta chains below, sequenced in a study of blood T cell repertoires in COVID-19. TCRdb's table, derived via immunoSEQ multiplex PCR, lists solely in-frame clones and lacks some. Seen here are over 200,000 clones, around four fifths observed once, and the top ten hold about 9%. The sequenced sample consisted of peripheral blood. These receptors were taken from a man aged 35 to 55 with active or convalescent COVID-19.

Ten or more counts support this clone. J is TRBJ1-1 and V is TRBV10-3; 10 nucleotides align to TRBD1. V was pared by 10 bases and J by 4 bases, with 12 bases of the junction left unmatched. There are 15 residues in the CDR3. Germline CDR1 ENHRY, CDR2 SYGVKD. The CDR3 loop is CATTYSGQGSTEAFF. CDR3 DNA sequence: TGTGCCACCACCTATTCGGGACAGGGGTCCACTGAAGCTTTCTTT.

The V gene is TRBV19, the J gene TRBJ1-1, with D possibly being TRBD1 (5 bases). The V end lost 2 bases, the J end lost 6 bases, and 13 bases lay between the germline ends. CDR1 and CDR2 (germline): LNHDA, SQIVND (reference sequence). This CDR3 spans 14 amino acids. The CDR3 sequence: CASSIKVGGAEAFF. CDR3 coding DNA: TGTGCCAGTAGTATAAAGGTGGGGGGTGCTGAAGCTTTCTTT. Full variable domain (outside the CDR3, taken from reference TRBV19 and TRBJ1-1): DGGITQSPKYLFRKEGQNVTLSCEQNLNHDAMYWYRQDPGQGLRLIYYSQIVNDFQKGDIAEGYSVSREKKESFPLTVTSAQKNPTAFYLCASSIKVGGAEAFFGQGTRLTVV.

The rearrangement uses TRBV21-1 and TRBJ1-6; TRBD1 is the table's D call, not checked against the DNA. TRBV21-1 is a pseudogene. CDR3 size: 18 residues. The CDR3 spells CASSKGTGPLSYNSPLHF. CDR3 coding DNA: TGTGCCAGCAGCAAAGGGACAGGTCCTCTGTCCTATAATTCACCCCTCCACTTT.

V usage is TRBV12-1 and J usage is TRBJ2-1; the listed D gene, TRBD1, was not tested against the DNA. TRBV12-1 is classified as a pseudogene. The CDR3 has 12 residues. The CDR3 here is CARGSTYNEQFF. The CDR3 nucleotides read TGTGCCAGGGGCTCGACCTACAATGAGCAGTTCTTC.

The chain has TRBV7-9 and TRBJ2-1, with 10 nucleotides matching TRBD1. The junction had 8 bases not matched to a gene; V was cut back by 0 bases and J by 9 bases. The CDR3 covers 16 residues. Germline V CDR1 and CDR2: SEHNR, FQNEAQ (reference sequence). The CDR3 sequence is CASSLAGQGPRGEQFF. In DNA, the CDR3 is TGTGCCAGCAGCTTAGCGGGACAGGGGCCTCGGGGTGAGCAGTTCTTC.

The gene calls are TRBV27 and TRBJ1-6; possibly TRBD1 for D (6 bases). V was trimmed by 1 base and J by 9 bases, leaving 10 bases between them. The CDR3 runs to 14 residues. Germline V lookup: CDR1 MNHEY, CDR2 SMNVEV (reference sequence). The DNA for the CDR3 is TGTGCCAGCAGTTTATTAGGGGGGGGTTCACCCCTCCACTTT. Translation gives CASSLLGGGSPLHF.

This clone was seen once. This chain joins TRBV5-1 and TRBJ2-1; 9 bases map to TRBD2. This CDR3 is 15 amino acids long. In germline, CDR1 is SGHRS, CDR2 YFSETQ. After removal of 7 bases from V and 5 bases from J, the junction contained 10 bases not matched to a gene. The CDR3: CASYLSGSSHNEQFF. The CDR3 coding sequence is TGCGCCAGCTACCTTAGCGGGAGCAGCCACAATGAGCAGTTCTTC.

The V gene is TRBV12-3 or TRBV12-4, the J gene TRBJ1-1, with a tentative D call TRBD1 (6 bases). There are 12 residues in the CDR3. The germline V and J ends were trimmed by 1 base and 9 bases, with 9 bases remaining between them. The CDR3 DNA reads as TGTGCCAGCAGTTTAGACAGGGTGAAAGCTTTCTTT. The encoded protein is CASSLDRVKAFF.

J is TRBJ1-2 and V is TRBV27, with TRBD1 matching 10 bases. Unmatched junction bases numbered 6, after V lost 3 bases and J lost 5 bases. The CDR3 spans 15 residues. CDR1 MNHEY and CDR2 SMNVEV come from the germline V gene (reference sequence). CDR3 loop: CASSFEGQGYYGYTF. CDR3 nucleotides: TGTGCCAGCAGTTTCGAGGGACAGGGGTATTATGGCTACACCTTC.

This clone was counted between two and nine times. The rearrangement joins TRBV7-9 to TRBJ1-3; a possible D gene is TRBD1 (6 bases). The CDR3 consists of 15 residues. Trimming pared 10 bases from V and 0 bases from J, leaving 16 bases between. CDR1 SEHNR and CDR2 FQNEAQ come from the germline V gene (reference sequence). This CDR3 reads CATQTGISSGNTIYF. For the CDR3, the DNA is TGTGCCACCCAGACAGGAATAAGCTCTGGAAACACCATATATTTT.

The chain is built from TRBV25-1 and TRBJ1-2; 9 positions match TRBD1. There are 16 residues in the CDR3. The germline CDR1 and CDR2 sequences are MGHDK and SYGVNS. V gave up 4 bases and J gave up 5 bases; unmatched junction bases: 11. This chain's CDR3 is CASSVQTDRGWYGYTF. Here the CDR3 DNA reads TGTGCCAGCAGTGTTCAAACGGACAGGGGCTGGTATGGCTACACCTTC.

The chain employs TRBV30 and TRBJ1-1; the D is unclear. Germline V CDR1 and CDR2: GTSNPN, SVGIG (reference sequence). V was pared by 3 bases and J by 2 bases, with 10 bases between. CDR3 length: 13 amino acids. The CDR3 DNA reads as TGTGCCTGGAGCCACAGTATAAACACTGAAGCTTTCTTT. Encoded protein: CAWSHSINTEAFF.

This clone has more than one count but fewer than ten. The rearrangement joins TRBV6-5 to TRBJ1-5, with 8 bases lining up with TRBD1. Germline lookup yields CDR1 MNHEY and CDR2 SVGAGI. The CDR3 is 15 residues long. V shed 6 bases and J 8 bases; nucleotides not matched to a gene: 12. In nucleotides, the CDR3 is TGTGCCAGCAGCCGATTCGGACAGGGCGCGGAGCCCCAGCATTTT. Its translation: CASSRFGQGAEPQHF.

The rearrangement uses TRBV9 and TRBJ2-7; D possibly corresponds to TRBD1 (5 bases). The germline gives CDR1 SGDLS, CDR2 YYNGEE. The CDR3 has 16 residues. V was clipped by 0 bases and J by 3 bases, with 16 bases between them. Here the CDR3 DNA reads TGTGCCAGCAGCGTAGCTAAAGACAGCCTAAACTACGAGCAGTACTTC. This translates into CASSVAKDSLNYEQYF.

This clone was counted only a few times. The V call is TRBV27, the J call TRBJ2-2, with 7 bases that match TRBD1. Germline values: CDR1 MNHEY, CDR2 SMNVEV (reference sequence). J was trimmed by 4 bases and V by 7 bases; bases with no gene match: 6. The CDR3 totals 14 residues. The CDR3 reads CASIMTGSTGELFF. CDR3 coding DNA: TGTGCCAGCATTATGACAGGGAGCACCGGGGAGCTGTTTTTT.

The chain employs TRBV4-1 and TRBJ1-3; TRBD1 matches at 9 bases. Per the germline V gene, CDR1 is MGHRA and CDR2 is YSYEKL. V lost 3 bases and J lost 8; bases outside the gene matches: 5. The CDR3 spans 14 residues. The CDR3 coding sequence is TGCGCCAGCAGCCAGGGACAGGGTAGCCACACCATATATTTT. It translates to CASSQGQGSHTIYF.

The rearrangement uses TRBV5-6 and TRBJ1-5, with 7 bases that match TRBD1. The CDR3 covers 16 residues. Germline V CDR1 and CDR2: SGHDT, YYEEEE. After removal of 0 bases from V and 7 bases from J, the junction contained 10 bases not matched to a gene. The CDR3 DNA reads TGTGCCAGCAGCTTGGAACACAGGGGAATCGGGCAGCCCCAGCATTTT. It encodes CASSLEHRGIGQPQHF.

This chain uses TRBV5-1 with TRBJ2-7, with 9 bases aligning to TRBD1. The CDR3 contains 16 residues. V shed 4 bases, J shed 2 bases, and the junction held 10 bases outside the gene matches. Germline loops: CDR1 SGHRS, CDR2 YFSETQ. CDR3 sequence: CASSPLTGTGPYEQYF. The CDR3 region has the DNA TGCGCCAGCAGCCCTCTTACCGGGACAGGGCCCTACGAGCAGTACTTC.

In its sample, this clone was seen once. The rearrangement links TRBV6-5 to TRBJ1-3; D is unclear. Trimming cost V 4 bases and J 0 bases, with 10 bases left between them. Germline values: CDR1 MNHEY, CDR2 SVGAGI. The CDR3 consists of 15 residues. The CDR3 loop is CASSLEYSSGNTIYF. Written as DNA, the CDR3 is TGTGCCAGCAGTTTGGAGTATAGCTCTGGAAACACCATATATTTT.

This clone appeared a few times. The J gene is TRBJ1-2, the V gene TRBV2; perhaps TRBD1 as D (6 bases). The V end was cut by 2 bases, the J end by 8 bases, with 12 bases between. The germline V gene has CDR1 SNHLY and CDR2 FYNNEI. This CDR3 has 13 amino acids. The DNA of the CDR3 is TGTGCCAGCAGTGAATGGACAGTCGGAGGCTACACCTTC. Its protein product is CASSEWTVGGYTF.

CDR3 sequence (DNA): TGTGCCAGTACCCCGCTTGGCGGTGGGGGCTACACCTTC. Amino acids: CASTPLGGGGYTF. The chain couples TRBV19 to TRBJ1-2; D unresolved. CDR1 is LNHDA, CDR2 SQIVND, per germline (reference sequence). The CDR3 loop spans 13 amino acids. The V gene lost 7 bases and the J gene lost 8 bases, with 17 bases spanning the gap.

The chain carries TRBV6-6 and TRBJ1-5; the D is unclear. CDR1 and CDR2 (germline): MNHNY, SVGAGI (reference sequence). The CDR3 consists of 15 residues. Between the trimmed V and J ends, which lost 7 bases and 0 bases, there was a span of 13 bases. CDR3 sequence: CASMGHSYSNQPQHF. CDR3 sequence (DNA): TGTGCCAGCATGGGCCACAGTTATAGCAATCAGCCCCAGCATTTT.

This clone was detected only a few times. V is TRBV6-2 or TRBV6-3 and J is TRBJ2-7; 7 bases agree with TRBD1. CDR3 length equals 14 residues. With 2 bases clipped from V and 4 bases from J, the junction kept 5 bases outside the gene matches. The V gene's germline CDR1 is MNHEY and CDR2 SVGEGT. CDR3 bases: TGTGCCAGCAGTTACCAGGGGGTTGGGTACGAGCAGTACTTC. This codes for CASSYQGVGYEQYF.

This chain uses TRBV5-1 with TRBJ2-3, with TRBD1 matching over 8 bases. V shed 4 bases and J 2 bases; nucleotides not matched to a gene: 12. CDR1 and CDR2 from the germline V gene are SGHRS and YFSETQ. This CDR3 has 17 residues. The CDR3 reads CASSMARTGRPTDTQYF. CDR3 nucleotide sequence: TGCGCCAGCAGCATGGCCCGGACAGGGAGGCCCACAGATACGCAGTATTTT.

The chain has TRBV6-5 and TRBJ2-2; the D gene is possibly TRBD2 (5 bases). Germline-derived CDR1 and CDR2 are MNHEY and SVGAGI. CDR3 length: 15 residues. The V and J ends lost 2 bases and 5 bases respectively, with 12 bases between them. The CDR3 here is CASSYVGRRTGELFF. Written as DNA, the CDR3 is TGTGCCAGCAGTTACGTGGGGAGACGGACCGGGGAGCTGTTTTTT.

The rearrangement joins TRBV4-3 to TRBJ1-2; unclear D gene. In germline, CDR1 is LGHNA, CDR2 YSLEER. This CDR3 spans 13 amino acids. The ends were cut back, 1 base at V and 0 bases at J, with 3 bases in the middle. DNA for the CDR3: TGCGCCAGCAGCCAAGGTACTAACTATGGCTACACCTTC. It translates to CASSQGTNYGYTF.

V usage is TRBV6-5 and J usage is TRBJ2-1; TRBD2 might be the D (6 bases). Germline V gene lookup returns CDR1 MNHEY and CDR2 SVGAGI. The V end lost 4 bases, the J end lost 7 bases, and 14 bases lay between the germline ends. The CDR3 extends over 14 amino acids. CDR3 protein: CASSFGGPGNEQFF. CDR3 bases: TGTGCCAGCAGTTTCGGAGGGCCGGGGAATGAGCAGTTCTTC.

This clone occurred once. The same CDR3 can be traced to other DNA sequences in this sample. This rearrangement joins TRBV19 to TRBJ1-5; unclear D gene. Germline CDR1 and CDR2: LNHDA and SQIVND (reference sequence). Trimming took 5 bases from V and 4 from J, leaving 6 bases between them. The CDR3 totals 12 residues. CDR3 loop: CASSPQNQPQHF. Here the CDR3 DNA reads TGTGCCAGTAGTCCCCAGAATCAGCCCCAGCATTTT.

The V gene is TRBV7-2, the J gene TRBJ2-3; 7 nucleotides match TRBD2. Germline lookup yields CDR1 SGHTA and CDR2 FQGNSA. The CDR3 is made up of 14 amino acids. V lost 4 bases and J lost 6; bases outside the gene matches: 7. The CDR3 spells CASSSRTRSDTQYF. The CDR3 DNA reads as TGTGCCAGCAGCTCTCGGACTAGATCGGATACGCAGTATTTT.